This T cell receptor beta chain was profiled in a study of blood T cells in healthy people across ages. Study-wide points: Changes seen in expanded clonotypes were possibly confounded by donor CMV status left unknown. Significant beta diversity loss was already apparent by age approximately 38, declining roughly linearly.

V gave up 3 bases and J gave up 6 bases; unmatched junction bases: 8. The CDR3 is made up of 15 amino acids. CDR1 and CDR2 (germline): ENHRY, SYGVKD. It was with a sample-barcoded 5' primer and a J-beta primer mix that a second PCR of roughly 6 to 11 cycles was run. MiXCR was run by TCRdb on the 5' RACE reads, yielding one entry per CDR3 protein. Here the sample spans roughly 1,300,000 distinct CDR3 sequences, approximately 63% being singletons. Roughly 10 milliliters of peripheral blood were drawn from each donor. Remarks on this clonotype: Its antigen remains unknown.

This clonotype originated in a man between 18 and 35 years old in good health. The V gene is TRBV10-3, the J gene TRBJ2-5, with 9 bases lining up with TRBD1. The specimen sequenced was blood. CDR3 residues: CAISETQGASQTQYF. The CDR3 DNA reads as TGTGCCATCAGTGAAACACAGGGGGCGTCGCAGACCCAGTACTTC.